This TCR beta chain was sequenced for a study of blood T cells in healthy people across ages. Findings and caveats of the study: Diversity of TCR beta correlated strongly with naive T cell percentage.

Regarding this clonotype: Its antigen is unidentified.

Then a second PCR, running roughly 7 to 11 cycles, was carried out with a sample-barcoded 5' primer and a J-beta primer mix. TCRdb reprocessed the 5' RACE reads with MiXCR, giving one entry per CDR3 protein. The table shows some 760,000 distinct CDR3 sequences, with roughly 25% occurring only once. These data are also associated with another study on T cells of mothers and their children.

This clonotype originated in a boy aged 5 to 17 in good health. The sequencing input was blood.

CDR3 DNA sequence: TGCAGCGTCGCAGGGTTGGAAAACATTCAGTACTTC. Protein sequence: CSVAGLENIQYF. This chain uses TRBV29-1 with TRBJ2-4; possible D gene TRBD1, 5 bases. Between the trimmed V and J ends, which lost 6 bases and 5 bases, there was a span of 11 bases. CDR3 length: 12 amino acids. Germline V gene sequence: CDR1 SQVTM, CDR2 ANQGSEA. The entire variable domain, with the rest obtained from reference TRBV29-1 and TRBJ2-4, is as follows: SAVISQKPSRDICQRGTSLTIQCQVDSQVTMMFWYRQQPGQSLTLIATANQGSEATYESGFVIDKFPISRPNLTFSTLTVSNMSPEDSSIYLCSVAGLENIQYFGAGTRLSVL.